The next 20 T cell receptor beta chains were all read from a single sample in a study of blood T cell repertoires in COVID-19. Sequenced by immunoSEQ multiplex PCR; TCRdb stores in-frame clones only, minus some. This table holds under 450,000 clones, approximately 89% found once. What was sequenced was PBMCs or T cells enriched from blood (not recorded which). These receptors originate from a man aged 25-45 years who had recovered from COVID-19.

The chain combines TRBV3-1 (or the pseudogene TRBV3-2) with TRBJ2-3; weak D call: TRBD1 (6 bases). Germline V CDR1 and CDR2: LGHDT, YNNKEL (reference sequence). Between the trimmed V and J ends, which lost 1 base and 0 bases, there was a span of 11 bases. The CDR3 loop spans 16 amino acids. The CDR3 loop is CASSQATGLSTDTQYF. The CDR3 coding sequence is TGTGCCAGCAGCCAAGCAACAGGGTTGAGCACAGATACGCAGTATTTT.

CDR3 nucleotides: TGTGCCACCATGGGACAAGGTGGATCCGGGGAGCTGTTTTTT. Amino acids: CATMGQGGSGELFF. V is TRBV24-1 and J is TRBJ2-2, with D maybe TRBD1 (6 bases). Germline V gene lookup returns CDR1 KGHDR and CDR2 SFDVKD. V was shortened by 8 bases and J by 6 bases, with 15 bases between the two germline ends. CDR3 size: 14 residues.

V and J are TRBV18 and TRBJ1-2; 9 bases are a match to TRBD1. CDR3 length equals 17 residues. Germline V CDR1 and CDR2: KGHSH, LQKENI. J gave up 0 bases and V 6 bases, and 11 bases lay outside the gene matches. The CDR3 sequence: CASSQGQGELSNYGYTF. CDR3 DNA sequence: TGTGCCAGCTCGCAGGGACAGGGCGAGCTTTCTAACTATGGCTACACCTTC.

On this clone itself: The same CDR3 can be traced to other DNA sequences in this sample. The chain joins TRBV7-9 to TRBJ2-7; a weak D match, TRBD2 (5 bases). The CDR3 is 14 residues long. The V end lost 0 bases, the J end lost 0 bases, and 6 bases lay between the germline ends. Per the germline V gene, CDR1 is SEHNR and CDR2 is FQNEAQ (reference sequence). DNA of the CDR3: TGTGCCAGCAGCTTAGCAGGGAGCTCCTACGAGCAGTACTTC. This codes for CASSLAGSSYEQYF.

This chain uses TRBV9 with TRBJ1-2, with a weak D call TRBD1 (6 bases). V lost 6 bases, J lost 6 bases, and 15 bases lay in between. This CDR3 region has 13 residues. Per the germline V gene, CDR1 is SGDLS and CDR2 is YYNGEE. As DNA, the CDR3 is TGTGCCAGCACGGGGGGCGGCTCCAATGGCTACACCTTC. As protein: CASTGGGSNGYTF. Looking up the rest from reference TRBV9 and TRBJ1-2 gives the full variable domain: DSGVTQTPKHLITATGQRVTLRCSPRSGDLSVYWYQQSLDQGLQFLIQYYNGEERAKGNILERFSAQQFPDLHSELNLSSLELGDSALYFCASTGGGSNGYTFGSGTRLTVV.

The gene calls are TRBV5-1 and TRBJ2-3; TRBD1 is a possible D gene (5 bases). Trimming took off 5 bases at V and 3 bases at J, with 16 bases between the two ends. The CDR3 totals 15 residues. CDR1 and CDR2 (germline): SGHRS, YFSETQ. CDR3 amino acids: CASRQAPFGTDTQYF. The CDR3 nucleotides are TGCGCCAGCAGACAGGCTCCCTTTGGTACAGATACGCAGTATTTT.

V is TRBV27 and J is TRBJ2-2; tentative D call: TRBD1 (5 bases). The germline CDR1 and CDR2 sequences are MNHEY and SMNVEV (reference sequence). CDR3 size: 14 residues. Between the trimmed V and J ends, which lost 7 bases and 4 bases, there was a span of 13 bases. The CDR3 DNA reads TGTGCCAGCACCTGGGGCTTGGGCACCGGGGAGCTGTTTTTT. This gives the protein CASTWGLGTGELFF.

The chain joins TRBV19 to TRBJ1-2, with 11 bases aligning to TRBD1. The CDR3 contains 15 residues. Germline lookup yields CDR1 LNHDA and CDR2 SQIVND (reference sequence). V lost 8 bases to trimming and J lost 8 bases; unmatched junction nucleotides: 13. The CDR3 coding sequence is TGTGCCAGTGCTGAACGGACAGGGGGCAAATGGGGCTACACCTTC. It yields the protein CASAERTGGKWGYTF.

The chain recombines TRBV12-3 or TRBV12-4 with TRBJ1-1; no clear D gene. Trimming removed 8 bases from V and 4 bases from J, with 14 bases in between. The CDR3 has 13 amino acids. The CDR3, as DNA: TGTGCCAGCGGGGTTCGGAGGCCCACTGAAGCTTTCTTT. Protein product: CASGVRRPTEAFF.

The chain links TRBV6-1 to TRBJ1-3; 9 nucleotides match TRBD1. The CDR3 runs 18 residues. Per germline, CDR1 MNHNS and CDR2 SASEGT. V lost 2 bases and J lost 0; bases outside the gene matches: 8. The CDR3 spells CASSELGTGSASGNTIYF. As DNA, the CDR3 is TGTGCCAGCAGTGAATTAGGGACAGGGAGCGCCTCTGGAAACACCATATATTTT.

V is TRBV10-3 and J is TRBJ1-6, with D perhaps matching TRBD1 (5 bases). V lost 5 bases, J lost 8 bases, and 13 bases lay in between. The CDR3 runs 14 residues. The V gene's germline CDR1 is ENHRY and CDR2 SYGVKD. The CDR3 bases are TGTGCCATCAGTACAGGTGGTCCCGATTCACCCCTCCACTTT. As protein: CAISTGGPDSPLHF.

As to this clone: At one end, the junction sequence differs from germline, possibly due to a read error. V usage is TRBV7-7 and J usage is TRBJ2-2, with D uncertain. Germline CDR1 and CDR2: SSHAT and FNYEAQ (reference sequence). The CDR3 extends over 13 amino acids. The CDR3 reads CASSSQRTGELFF. DNA for the CDR3: TGTGCTAGCAGCTCTCAGAGGACCGGGGAGCTGTTTTTT.

The rearrangement joins TRBV27 to TRBJ1-2, with 9 bases lining up with TRBD1. Per germline, CDR1 MNHEY and CDR2 SMNVEV (reference sequence). Trimming took 0 bases from V and 8 from J; bases not matched to a gene: 10. The CDR3 is 16 residues long. The CDR3 nucleotides are TGTGCCAGCAGTTTATCGATGGCGGGACAGGGTAACGGCTACACCTTC. Amino acid sequence: CASSLSMAGQGNGYTF.

The rearrangement links TRBV5-5 to TRBJ1-1; 9 nucleotides agree with TRBD1. The CDR3 loop spans 17 amino acids. V was pared by 5 bases and J by 0 bases, with 11 bases of the junction left unmatched. Looked up from germline, CDR1 is SGHKS and CDR2 is YYEKEE (reference sequence). The CDR3: CASRERTGDQMNTEAFF. CDR3 sequence (DNA): TGTGCCAGCAGAGAGAGGACAGGGGACCAAATGAACACTGAAGCTTTCTTT.

V and J are TRBV12-5 and TRBJ2-7; D uncertain. V lost 1 base and J lost 1, with 8 bases in between. Per the germline V gene, CDR1 is LGHNT and CDR2 is FRNRAP. This CDR3 region has 14 residues. DNA for the CDR3: TGTGCTAGTGGTTTGGACTGGTGGTCCTACGAGCAGTACTTC. Protein product: CASGLDWWSYEQYF.

The chain recombines TRBV27 with TRBJ1-2; D is undetermined. Per the germline V gene, CDR1 is MNHEY and CDR2 is SMNVEV (reference sequence). The germline V and J ends were trimmed by 6 bases and 1 base, with 21 bases remaining between them. The CDR3 has 17 amino acids. The CDR3 is CASSLDGGRTFNYGYTF. The CDR3 nucleotides read TGTGCCAGCAGCCTGGACGGAGGGAGAACCTTTAACTATGGCTACACCTTC.

The rearrangement links TRBV2 to TRBJ2-2; D call uncertain. The length of the CDR3 is 15 residues. V was clipped by 1 base and J by 0 bases, with 6 bases between them. CDR1 and CDR2 (germline): SNHLY, FYNNEI. The CDR3 here is CASSEGHTNTGELFF. CDR3 nucleotides: TGTGCCAGCAGTGAAGGACACACGAACACCGGGGAGCTGTTTTTT.

The chain employs TRBV11-2 and TRBJ1-2; no firm D call. The CDR3 extends over 12 amino acids. Trimming left V 5 bases short and J 5 bases short, with 9 bases between. Germline V lookup: CDR1 SGHAT, CDR2 FQNNGV. The CDR3 is CASSVSGYGYTF. The DNA for the CDR3 is TGTGCCAGCAGCGTCTCGGGATATGGCTACACCTTC.

The chain has TRBV10-2 and TRBJ1-2; 11 bases are shared with TRBD1. V trimming: 3 bases; J trimming: 7 bases; junction bases outside the gene matches: 1. This CDR3 is 13 amino acids long. Looked up from germline, CDR1 is WSHSY and CDR2 is SAAADI. CDR3 bases: TGCGCCAGCAGTGAAGGGACAGGGGGTGGCTACACCTTC. Protein sequence: CASSEGTGGGYTF.

The table lists this clone with a count of one. This rearrangement joins TRBV6-2 or TRBV6-3 to TRBJ2-4; TRBD1 aligns across 10 bases. The germline V gene has CDR1 MNHEY and CDR2 SVGEGT. With V trimmed by 2 bases and J by 1 base, 8 bases remained unmatched. The CDR3 sequence is 18 residues long. The CDR3 protein is CASSYGTGVFGAKNIQYF. The CDR3 DNA follows: TGTGCCAGCAGTTACGGGACAGGGGTCTTTGGGGCCAAAAACATTCAGTACTTC.